The rows below give T cell receptor beta chains drawn from one sample of a study of T cell repertoires in cytomegalovirus infection. These receptors are not linked to any known antigen. TCRdb re-analysed the reads in MiXCR, keeping a single row per CDR3 protein. The sample lists 650,000 to 900,000 distinct CDR3 sequences, 32% occurring once. Sequenced material: cultured CD8+ T cells from PBMCs, taken from culture after CMV antigen stimulation. The receptors were gathered from a human donor in good health (CMV status not recorded). Some clones in this sample may be carry-over from other donors' samples. Both conserved end residues are part of each CDR3. D genes are given only for firm matches. The size entry is marked missing in some rows and otherwise reads once, few, many or a size class.

>TRBJ1-5|.|.|TRBV19
CASSIGFSNQPQHF
TGTGCCAGTAGTATAGGGTTTAGCAATCAGCCCCAGCATTTT
>TRBJ1-5|.|.|TRBV6-2/TRBV6-3
CASSYGGPQHF
TGTGCCAGCAGTTACGGGGGGCCCCAGCATTTT
>TRBJ2-7|TRBD1|few|TRBV7-9
CASSKGQTYEQYF
TGTGCCAGCAGCAAGGGACAGACCTACGAGCAGTACTTC
>TRBJ1-2|.|.|TRBV6-6
CASSYGPEGYTF
TGTGCCAGCAGTTACGGACCGGAAGGCTACACCTTC
>TRBJ2-1|.|.|TRBV6-6
CASSYSRYRASSYNEQFF
TGTGCCAGCAGTTACTCGAGATACAGGGCTAGCTCCTACAATGAGCAGTTCTTC
>TRBJ2-1|TRBD2|.|TRBV6-2/TRBV6-3
CASSYAKVSGGAFYNEQFF
TGTGCCAGCAGTTACGCCAAGGTTAGCGGGGGGGCCTTCTACAATGAGCAGTTCTTC
>TRBJ1-1|.|few|TRBV4-2
CATAPGMNTEAFF
TGTGCCACCGCACCCGGAATGAACACTGAAGCTTTCTTT
>TRBJ2-6|TRBD1|many|TRBV4-3
CASSQNDLTGGEAGANVLTF
TGCGCCAGCAGCCAGAACGACTTGACAGGGGGAGAAGCTGGGGCCAACGTCCTGACTTTC
>TRBJ2-1|TRBD1|few|TRBV5-5
CASSPRTGAVYEQFF
TGTGCCAGCAGCCCCCGGACAGGGGCGGTATATGAGCAGTTCTTC
>TRBJ2-3|TRBD2|few|TRBV28
CASSLGASGGSSRGDTQYF
TGTGCCAGCAGCCTAGGGGCTAGCGGGGGGTCATCAAGAGGAGATACGCAGTATTTT
>TRBJ1-2|.|many|TRBV12-3/TRBV12-4
CASSLGTGLYGYTF
TGTGCCAGCAGTTTGGGCACAGGCCTCTATGGCTACACCTTC
>TRBJ1-1|.|.|TRBV4-1
CASSQEEDPGLEAFF
TGCGCCAGCAGCCAAGAAGAGGATCCAGGGCTTGAAGCTTTCTTT
>TRBJ1-1|.|many|TRBV12-5
CASGFPPGTEAFF
TGTGCTAGTGGTTTCCCCCCCGGGACTGAAGCTTTCTTT
>TRBJ2-3|.|.|TRBV7-6
CASSPGGRGLADTQYF
TGTGCCAGCAGCCCAGGGGGGCGGGGGCTCGCAGATACGCAGTATTTT
>TRBJ1-5|.|few|TRBV27
CASSPLGGPQPQHF
TGTGCCAGCAGTCCCTTGGGGGGCCCACAGCCCCAGCATTTT
>TRBJ2-3|.|few|TRBV7-9
CASSTPSLDTQYF
TGTGCCAGCAGCACCCCGAGCTTGGATACGCAGTATTTT
>TRBJ2-2|.|few|TRBV28
CASSPTGPIGELFF
TGTGCCAGCAGCCCGACGGGGCCGATCGGGGAGCTGTTTTTT
>TRBJ1-4|.|.|TRBV11-2
CASSLWRDEKLFF
TGTGCCAGCAGCTTATGGAGGGATGAAAAACTGTTTTTT
>TRBJ1-1|.|.|TRBV4-2
CASSQPMDPGLEAFF
TGTGCCAGCAGCCAACCAATGGACCCGGGGCTGGAAGCTTTCTTT
>TRBJ2-5|TRBD1|.|TRBV6-2/TRBV6-3
CATRNTGDFEETQYF
TGTGCCACCAGAAATACAGGGGATTTCGAAGAGACCCAGTACTTC
>TRBJ2-7|TRBD2|.|TRBV6-1
CASSEEFWSSGFMYEQYF
TGTGCCAGCAGTGAAGAATTTTGGTCTAGCGGGTTCATGTACGAGCAGTACTTC
>TRBJ2-3|.|few|TRBV20-1
CSRRGGPLDYTDTQYF
TGCAGCCGGAGGGGGGGGCCCCTCGATTACACAGATACGCAGTATTTT